This is a list of T cell receptor beta chains from one sample in a study of T cell repertoires in cytomegalovirus infection. No antigen has been assigned to these receptors. TCRdb passed the reads through MiXCR, listing each CDR3 protein once. The data show about 160,000 distinct CDR3 sequences, with roughly 22% seen just once and roughly 25% held by the top ten. Sequenced material: CD8+ T cells from cultured PBMCs, taken from culture after CMV antigen stimulation. Receptor source: a human donor in good health (CMV status not recorded). Some clones in this sample may be carry-over from other donors' samples. Both conserved end residues are trimmed from each CDR3. A D gene is named only where the DNA matches it firmly. The size field is filled for only some rows; it gives once, few, many or a size class.

abundance: few; v_gene: TRBV7-9; d_gene: TRBD2; j_gene: TRBJ2-1; CDR3aa: ASSLEGLASEQF
abundance: -; v_gene: TRBV7-9; d_gene: TRBD2; j_gene: TRBJ2-3; CDR3aa: ASSSSSGDRTDTQY
abundance: -; v_gene: TRBV7-2; d_gene: TRBD1; j_gene: TRBJ1-5; CDR3aa: ASSYGGQVN
abundance: few; v_gene: TRBV7-9; d_gene: TRBD1; j_gene: TRBJ2-2; CDR3aa: ASSLRGHVTGELF
abundance: -; v_gene: TRBV7-6; d_gene: -; j_gene: TRBJ1-5; CDR3aa: ASSSTGPNQPQH
abundance: -; v_gene: TRBV7-9; d_gene: TRBD2; j_gene: TRBJ2-1; CDR3aa: ASSLAAGGSLVYEQF
abundance: -; v_gene: TRBV7-6; d_gene: -; j_gene: TRBJ2-1; CDR3aa: ASSPRPTYNEQF
abundance: -; v_gene: TRBV12-3/TRBV12-4; d_gene: -; j_gene: TRBJ1-2; CDR3aa: ASTQPDRVQDGYT
abundance: -; v_gene: TRBV6-2/TRBV6-3; d_gene: TRBD1; j_gene: TRBJ1-1; CDR3aa: ASSNQGANTEAF
abundance: -; v_gene: TRBV7-2; d_gene: -; j_gene: TRBJ1-1; CDR3aa: ASSLNSVNTEAF
abundance: -; v_gene: TRBV7-9; d_gene: -; j_gene: TRBJ2-1; CDR3aa: ASSPGTGSSYNEQF
abundance: -; v_gene: TRBV4-3; d_gene: -; j_gene: TRBJ2-7; CDR3aa: ASSQDLDDEQY
abundance: -; v_gene: TRBV6-6; d_gene: TRBD1; j_gene: TRBJ1-6; CDR3aa: ASRPDRVRSPLH
abundance: -; v_gene: TRBV9; d_gene: -; j_gene: TRBJ2-3; CDR3aa: ASSAWGAGTDTQY
abundance: -; v_gene: TRBV14; d_gene: -; j_gene: TRBJ1-2; CDR3aa: ASSPSLGLGGYT
abundance: few; v_gene: TRBV7-2; d_gene: TRBD2; j_gene: TRBJ2-5; CDR3aa: ASSLGTSGVKTQY
abundance: many; v_gene: TRBV20-1; d_gene: -; j_gene: TRBJ1-5; CDR3aa: SARGGASNQPQH
abundance: -; v_gene: TRBV6-1; d_gene: TRBD2; j_gene: TRBJ2-5; CDR3aa: ASSEHTSGQETQY
abundance: -; v_gene: TRBV6-5; d_gene: -; j_gene: TRBJ1-6; CDR3aa: AIGRTGLDSPLH
abundance: -; v_gene: TRBV19; d_gene: -; j_gene: TRBJ1-5; CDR3aa: ASSFIRDTDQPQH
abundance: -; v_gene: TRBV7-2; d_gene: -; j_gene: TRBJ2-3; CDR3aa: ASSLAIFRTDTQY
abundance: -; v_gene: TRBV9; d_gene: TRBD2; j_gene: TRBJ2-7; CDR3aa: ASSVASGSLYEQY
abundance: -; v_gene: TRBV12-3/TRBV12-4; d_gene: TRBD1; j_gene: TRBJ1-4; CDR3aa: ASSPRGGEKLF
abundance: few; v_gene: TRBV7-2; d_gene: -; j_gene: TRBJ2-5; CDR3aa: ASSLPQTGPQETQY
abundance: few; v_gene: TRBV13; d_gene: -; j_gene: TRBJ1-5; CDR3aa: ASSPLGGTQH
abundance: -; v_gene: TRBV6-1; d_gene: -; j_gene: TRBJ1-2; CDR3aa: ASHPGGRYGYT
abundance: few; v_gene: TRBV27; d_gene: TRBD2; j_gene: TRBJ2-5; CDR3aa: ASSSTGTSRETQY
abundance: once; v_gene: TRBV4-1; d_gene: -; j_gene: TRBJ2-3; CDR3aa: ASSQDESFQSTDTQY
abundance: -; v_gene: TRBV5-6; d_gene: TRBD1; j_gene: TRBJ1-2; CDR3aa: ASSLGGRGLGVNGYT
abundance: -; v_gene: TRBV7-2; d_gene: -; j_gene: TRBJ2-7; CDR3aa: ASSLFPSYEQY
abundance: -; v_gene: TRBV4-1; d_gene: -; j_gene: TRBJ2-7; CDR3aa: AAGQGDYEQY
abundance: -; v_gene: TRBV2; d_gene: -; j_gene: TRBJ2-1; CDR3aa: ASRATPGGPSYNEQF
abundance: -; v_gene: TRBV5-6; d_gene: -; j_gene: TRBJ1-1; CDR3aa: ASSLGAEGLMNTEAF
abundance: -; v_gene: TRBV19; d_gene: TRBD1; j_gene: TRBJ2-5; CDR3aa: ASGKSRDRDAETQY
abundance: -; v_gene: TRBV7-9; d_gene: -; j_gene: TRBJ2-2; CDR3aa: ASSPSEGPNTGELF
abundance: few; v_gene: TRBV12-3/TRBV12-4; d_gene: -; j_gene: TRBJ1-1; CDR3aa: ASSLPIGHADTEAF
abundance: -; v_gene: TRBV14; d_gene: -; j_gene: TRBJ2-7; CDR3aa: ASSQVRRSHEQY
abundance: few; v_gene: TRBV6-5; d_gene: TRBD1; j_gene: TRBJ1-6; CDR3aa: ASSYQGQGFGSYNSPLH
abundance: -; v_gene: TRBV6-2/TRBV6-3; d_gene: TRBD1; j_gene: TRBJ2-7; CDR3aa: ASSPLTGRSSYEQY
abundance: -; v_gene: TRBV7-9; d_gene: -; j_gene: TRBJ2-7; CDR3aa: ASSLRSDWRRMDEQY
abundance: few; v_gene: TRBV12-3/TRBV12-4; d_gene: -; j_gene: TRBJ1-1; CDR3aa: ASSLGGQFRNTEAF
abundance: few; v_gene: TRBV7-2; d_gene: -; j_gene: TRBJ2-7; CDR3aa: ASSPSNSYEQY
abundance: few; v_gene: TRBV6-1; d_gene: TRBD1; j_gene: TRBJ2-1; CDR3aa: ASSTPGQGAVDEQF
abundance: few; v_gene: TRBV10-2; d_gene: TRBD2; j_gene: TRBJ2-4; CDR3aa: ASSFSRLAAKNIQY